This section outlines one TCR beta chain sequence together with its context. This sample was taken from a study of blood T cell repertoires in COVID-19. The CDR3 has 11 residues. Unmatched junction bases numbered 3, after V lost 8 bases and J lost 10 bases. Germline V lookup: CDR1 LNHDA, CDR2 SQIVND (reference sequence). As handled by the study authors: The authors estimated nucleated cell counts from reference gene primer amplification. Libraries were prepared by immunoSEQ multiplex PCR; TCRdb keeps only in-frame clonotypes and omits some of them. For V, J and clone size, that table is used; D and trimming come from the DNA. The sample holds 100,000 or so clones, 65% to 85% seen once.

This chain uses TRBV19 with TRBJ2-5; 11 positions agree with TRBD1. The sample taken for sequencing was peripheral blood. This clonotype originated in a woman aged 60 to 75 with acute or convalescent COVID-19. The CDR3 bases are TGTGCCAGTGGACAGGGGGCGGGCCAGTACTTC. Protein product: CASGQGAGQYF.